A single sample gave rise to the 7 T cell receptor beta chains below, sequenced in a study of early T cells in non-severe SARS-CoV-2 infection. TCRdb called the 5' RACE reads again in MiXCR, with one record for every CDR3 protein. This table has about 60,000 distinct CDR3 sequences, about 12% appearing once. Material for sequencing was whole blood. The receptor source for this set is an adult who was a healthcare worker with PCR-confirmed SARS-CoV-2 infection or an uninfected control (not recorded which).

This clonotype has a count of ten or more. The V and J genes are TRBV27 and TRBJ1-1; TRBD1 aligns across 8 bases. CDR1 MNHEY and CDR2 SMNVEV come from the germline V gene (reference sequence). The CDR3 has 14 residues. After removal of 8 bases from V and 4 bases from J, the junction contained 9 bases not matched to a gene. Here the CDR3 DNA reads TGTGCCAGCCACCGACAGGGGAGCGTCACTGAAGCTTTCTTT. Protein: CASHRQGSVTEAFF.

This rearrangement joins TRBV7-2 to TRBJ2-1, with TRBD2 identical over 11 bases. Germline trimming cut 0 bases from V and 4 bases from J; bases unmatched to any gene: 2. The CDR3 spans 16 residues. Per the germline V gene, CDR1 is SGHTA and CDR2 is FQGNSA. The CDR3 is CASSLASGGDYNEQFF. The CDR3 coding sequence is TGTGCCAGCAGCTTAGCTAGCGGGGGGGATTACAATGAGCAGTTCTTC. The variable domain in full, completed from reference TRBV7-2 and TRBJ2-1, reads GAGVSQSPSNKVTEKGKDVELRCDPISGHTALYWYRQSLGQGLEFLIYFQGNSAPDKSGLPSDRFSAERTGGSVSTLTIQRTQQEDSAVYLCASSLASGGDYNEQFFGPGTRLTVL.

This clonotype was observed many times. The V gene is TRBV6-6, the J gene TRBJ2-3; the D is unclear. V was clipped by 5 bases and J by 3 bases, with 3 bases between them. CDR3 length: 11 residues. Germline V gene data show CDR1 as MNHNY and CDR2 as SVGAGI (reference sequence). CDR3 residues: CASSMTDTQYF. In DNA, the CDR3 is TGTGCCAGCAGTATGACAGATACGCAGTATTTT.

This clonotype appeared a few times. The CDR3 DNA reads TGTGCCAGCAGTTGGACAGGGGTTACTGAAGCTTTCTTT. Translation gives CASSWTGVTEAFF. The gene calls are TRBV12-3 or TRBV12-4 and TRBJ1-1; 9 positions match TRBD1. Germline trimming cut 4 bases from V and 5 bases from J; bases unmatched to any gene: 2. The CDR3 runs 13 residues.

The sample holds a few counts of this clonotype. This chain connects TRBV19 to TRBJ1-4; TRBD1 aligns across 7 bases. CDR1 and CDR2 (germline): LNHDA, SQIVND (reference sequence). This CDR3 has 15 amino acids. J gave up 0 bases and V 5 bases, and 3 bases lay outside the gene matches. In nucleotides, the CDR3 is TGTGCCAGTAGTCCGGGACAGACAACTAATGAAAAACTGTTTTTT. It yields the protein CASSPGQTTNEKLFF.

Ten or more counts support this clonotype. The chain uses TRBV7-3 and TRBJ2-2; the D is unclear. The CDR3 is made up of 13 amino acids. The V end lost 3 bases, the J end lost 0 bases, and 2 bases lay between the germline ends. Germline V gene sequence: CDR1 SGHTA, CDR2 FQGTGA. The CDR3 reads CASSFTNTGELFF. The CDR3, as DNA: TGTGCCAGCAGCTTCACGAACACCGGGGAGCTGTTTTTT.

This clonotype came up many times. V usage is TRBV7-9 and J usage is TRBJ1-1; possibly TRBD1 for D (5 bases). The CDR3 contains 14 residues. V lost 4 bases, J lost 1 base, and 10 bases lay in between. Germline V gives CDR1 SEHNR, CDR2 FQNEAQ (reference sequence). The CDR3 region is CASSWGQSNTEAFF. The CDR3 coding sequence is TGTGCCAGCAGCTGGGGCCAGTCGAACACTGAAGCTTTCTTT.